The 16 T cell receptor beta chains below all came from one sample that was sequenced in a study of T cell changes during pregnancy in multiple sclerosis. Libraries were prepared by immunoSEQ multiplex PCR; TCRdb keeps only in-frame clonotypes and omits some of them. The sample yields more than 80,000 clones, around 93% seen once. Sequenced here: peripheral blood, sampled after pregnancy. The receptor set was obtained from a female donor with multiple sclerosis, enrolled in a pregnancy study.

The chain is built from TRBV5-6 and TRBJ2-7, with TRBD2 identical over 8 bases. V was clipped by 0 bases and J by 3 bases; unmatched bases: 11. The CDR3 runs to 17 residues. Germline values: CDR1 SGHDT, CDR2 YYEEEE. The CDR3 bases are TGTGCCAGCAGCTTGGTAGGGCTAGCGGGCGAACTCTACGAGCAGTACTTC. This translates into CASSLVGLAGELYEQYF.

This chain uses TRBV6-5 with TRBJ1-1; no reliable D call. CDR1 is MNHEY and CDR2 is SVGAGI in the germline V gene. V was trimmed by 2 bases and J by 0 bases, leaving 10 bases between them. This CDR3 has 15 residues. In DNA, the CDR3 is TGTGCCAGCAGTTACGAGGCCTATATGAACACTGAAGCTTTCTTT. Its protein product is CASSYEAYMNTEAFF.

This sequence joins TRBV4-2 and TRBJ1-1, with D hard to call. This CDR3 has 13 amino acids. Germline loops: CDR1 LGHNA, CDR2 YNFKEQ. V gave up 0 bases and J gave up 3 bases, with 5 bases separating them. CDR3 amino acids: CASSQDRDTEAFF. CDR3 bases: TGTGCCAGCAGCCAAGATCGTGACACTGAAGCTTTCTTT.

The V and J genes are TRBV7-8 and TRBJ1-3; D uncertain. The V gene lost 3 bases and the J gene lost 0 bases, with 12 bases spanning the gap. Germline loops: CDR1 SGHVS, CDR2 FQNEAQ. The CDR3 extends over 16 amino acids. The CDR3 here is CASSLGSQISGNTIYF. CDR3 nucleotide sequence: TGTGCCAGCAGCTTGGGCAGTCAGATCTCTGGAAACACCATATATTTT.

The V call is TRBV7-2, the J call TRBJ2-7; 8 bases fit TRBD1. The V and J ends lost 1 base and 4 bases, in that order; junction bases with no gene match: 18. The germline V gene encodes CDR1 SGHTA and CDR2 FQGNSA. The CDR3 spans 19 residues. CDR3 DNA sequence: TGTGCCAGCAGCTTAGGCCTTAGGGGGCCGGGACAGGCTGTATACGAGCAGTACTTC. This gives the protein CASSLGLRGPGQAVYEQYF.

The chain has TRBV10-3 and TRBJ2-2, with D uncertain. Germline lookup yields CDR1 ENHRY and CDR2 SYGVKD. There are 12 residues in the CDR3. V was pared by 10 bases and J by 8 bases, with 14 bases between. The CDR3 sequence: CATHSLEGELFF. CDR3 nucleotides: TGTGCCACCCATTCCCTTGAGGGGGAGCTGTTTTTT.

To note about this clone: The sample carries other DNA sequences with the same CDR3. The V gene is TRBV18, the J gene TRBJ2-7; D remains unclear. The germline V and J ends were trimmed by 3 bases and 1 base, with 4 bases remaining between them. Germline CDR1 KGHSH, CDR2 LQKENI. The CDR3 has 12 amino acids. CDR3 region: CASSPSSYEQYF. In DNA form, the CDR3 reads TGTGCCAGCTCACCGTCTTCCTACGAGCAGTACTTC.

The rearrangement links TRBV28 to TRBJ2-7, with a tentative D call TRBD1 (6 bases). V lost 2 bases and J 5 bases, leaving 16 bases between the germline ends. Per the germline V gene, CDR1 is MDHEN and CDR2 is SYDVKM. The CDR3 is 15 residues long. CDR3 residues: CASSLRAATGHEQYF. The CDR3 nucleotides read TGTGCCAGCAGTTTAAGGGCCGCGACAGGCCACGAGCAGTACTTC.

The chain combines TRBV30 with TRBJ1-5; TRBD1 matches 12 bases. With 7 bases clipped from V and 6 bases from J, the junction kept 4 bases outside the gene matches. CDR1 and CDR2 (germline): GTSNPN, SVGIG (reference sequence). This CDR3 contains 13 residues. DNA for the CDR3: TGTGCCTCCGGGACAGGGGGCCCTCAGCCCCAGCATTTT. It specifies CASGTGGPQPQHF.

V is TRBV29-1 and J is TRBJ2-7, with TRBD1 matching 7 bases. CDR3 length: 14 residues. Germline V lookup: CDR1 SQVTM, CDR2 ANQGSEA. The CDR3 region has the DNA TGCAGAGAACCCAGGGACAGAGTCTCTTGGGAGCAGTACTTC. This sequence encodes CREPRDRVSWEQYF.

The gene calls are TRBV10-2 and TRBJ1-1; 7 positions agree with TRBD1. Germline V gene data show CDR1 as WSHSY and CDR2 as SAAADI. This CDR3 has 14 amino acids. The J segment lost 5 bases and the V segment lost 3 bases, leaving 6 bases of the junction unmatched. DNA of the CDR3: TGCGCCAGCAGTGAACCGGGACAGAAAACTGAAGCTTTCTTT. Translating gives CASSEPGQKTEAFF.

The V and J genes are TRBV18 and TRBJ1-1; D possibly corresponds to TRBD1 (5 bases). The CDR3 is 15 amino acids. The germline V gene encodes CDR1 KGHSH and CDR2 LQKENI. Trimming pared 2 bases from V and 0 bases from J, leaving 10 bases between. The CDR3 nucleotides are TGTGCCAGCTCACCAGTAGACAGTCTGAACACTGAAGCTTTCTTT. This translates into CASSPVDSLNTEAFF.

The chain combines TRBV19 with TRBJ1-1; D is possibly TRBD1 (5 bases). CDR1 is LNHDA, CDR2 SQIVND, per germline (reference sequence). V lost 7 bases and J 4 bases, leaving 13 bases between the germline ends. The CDR3 extends over 13 amino acids. The CDR3 bases are TGTGCCAGTACAGGTCCAGGGATCACTGAAGCTTTCTTT. Protein product: CASTGPGITEAFF. Filled out from reference TRBV19 and TRBJ1-1, the complete variable domain reads DGGITQSPKYLFRKEGQNVTLSCEQNLNHDAMYWYRQDPGQGLRLIYYSQIVNDFQKGDIAEGYSVSREKKESFPLTVTSAQKNPTAFYLCASTGPGITEAFFGQGTRLTVV.

The chain recombines TRBV28 with TRBJ1-3; 8 nucleotides agree with TRBD1. This CDR3 is 14 amino acids long. In germline, CDR1 is MDHEN, CDR2 SYDVKM. V shed 6 bases, J shed 4 bases, and the junction held 5 bases outside the gene matches. For the CDR3, the DNA is TGTGCCAGCAGCTACCAGGGGGCCGGAAACACCATATATTTT. Translation: CASSYQGAGNTIYF.

Only one count was recorded for this clone. The chain employs TRBV4-1 and TRBJ1-6, with D perhaps matching TRBD1 (5 bases). Germline CDR1 reads MGHRA; CDR2 reads YSYEKL. Trimming removed 0 bases at V and 7 bases at J, with 16 bases between. This CDR3 is built from 17 residues. The CDR3 DNA follows: TGCGCCAGCAGCCAAGATGCGGCAGGGCACCCAAATTCACCCCTCCACTTT. This sequence encodes CASSQDAAGHPNSPLHF.

The chain employs TRBV4-1 and TRBJ2-5; tentatively, D is TRBD1 (6 bases). The ends were cut back, 1 base at V and 4 bases at J, with 13 bases in the middle. Germline CDR1 is MGHRA and CDR2 is YSYEKL. The CDR3 runs 15 residues. CDR3 region: CASSQVTGRRETQYF. CDR3 nucleotides: TGCGCCAGCAGCCAAGTTACAGGGAGAAGAGAGACCCAGTACTTC.